These 30 T cell receptor beta chains were all obtained from the same sample, sequenced in a study of shared clonotypes between healthy human individuals. Here immunoSEQ multiplex PCR was the method, and the copy in TCRdb shows in-frame clones only, minus some. Here the sample spans about 2.1 million clones, more than 85% being singletons. As defined, naive CD8 cells were CD45RO-negative and positively selected for CCR7, with terminally differentiated effector memory CD45RA+ cells excluded. The sequencing sample was made of naive CD8+ T cells from PBMCs. Every receptor here comes from a young man in good health. Some clones in this sample may be carry-over from other donors' samples.

V and J are TRBV11-3 and TRBJ2-1, with TRBD1 matching over 7 bases. This CDR3 has 16 amino acids. Germline V CDR1 and CDR2: SGHNT, YENEEA. Trimming removed 5 bases from V and 5 bases from J; junction bases left unmatched: 12. The CDR3 region is CASSTHRDSLNNEQFF. CDR3 bases: TGTGCCAGCAGCACGCATCGGGACAGCTTGAACAATGAGCAGTTCTTC.

This clone has just one count. The CDR3: CASSQLPGNTIYF. CDR3 DNA: TGTGCCAGCAGCCAGCTGCCGGGAAACACCATATATTTT. The chain recombines TRBV14 with TRBJ1-3; the D is unclear. Germline lookup yields CDR1 SGHDN and CDR2 FVKESK. The CDR3 totals 13 residues. V was pared by 3 bases and J by 4 bases, with 7 bases between.

This chain links TRBV7-6 with TRBJ2-7; no clear D. Germline assignment: CDR1 SGHVS and CDR2 FNYEAQ. Trimming took off 1 base at V and 4 bases at J, with 14 bases between the two ends. This CDR3 comprises 15 residues. CDR3 region: CASSLGRTWGYEQYF. CDR3 nucleotide sequence: TGTGCCAGCAGCTTAGGCCGAACCTGGGGATACGAGCAGTACTTC.

This clone was recorded once. J is TRBJ2-1 and V is TRBV5-8; D assignment may be TRBD1 or TRBD2 (6 bases each). Germline lookup yields CDR1 SGHTS and CDR2 YDEGEE. Trimming removed 3 bases at V and 7 bases at J, with 14 bases between. The CDR3 covers 14 residues. Here the CDR3 reads CASSSEGGVNEQFF. The CDR3 DNA reads as TGTGCCAGCAGCTCAGAGGGGGGAGTTAATGAGCAGTTCTTC.

The chain recombines TRBV7-8 with TRBJ2-5, with D perhaps matching TRBD2 (6 bases). CDR1 SGHVS and CDR2 FQNEAQ come from the germline V gene. CDR3 length: 16 amino acids. V lost 4 bases, J lost 5 bases, and 20 bases lay in between. The CDR3 here is CASSWDLGLLRETQYF. CDR3 DNA sequence: TGTGCCAGCAGCTGGGACCTGGGACTCCTCCGGGAGACCCAGTACTTC.

The chain links TRBV29-1 to TRBJ2-2, with 10 nucleotides matching TRBD2. CDR3 length equals 12 residues. The V and J ends lost 7 bases and 7 bases, in that order; junction bases with no gene match: 3. Germline V gene sequence: CDR1 SQVTM, CDR2 ANQGSEA. The chain's CDR3 is CSARLAGGELFF. The CDR3 DNA reads TGCAGCGCCCGACTAGCGGGCGGGGAGCTGTTTTTT.

The rearrangement uses TRBV2 and TRBJ2-1; D remains ambiguous. Germline CDR1 is SNHLY and CDR2 is FYNNEI. Between the trimmed V and J ends, which lost 3 bases and 2 bases, there was a span of 14 bases. The CDR3 extends over 16 amino acids. The CDR3 bases are TGTGCCAGCAGTGACGGGCCCCCGGCGGCCTACAATGAGCAGTTCTTC. It encodes CASSDGPPAAYNEQFF.

CDR3 nucleotide sequence: TGTGCCAGCAGTCCCGGGGTGGCAGTTAACACCGGGGAGCTGTTTTTT. Protein product: CASSPGVAVNTGELFF. The V and J genes are TRBV28 and TRBJ2-2; tentatively, D is TRBD2 (5 bases). V was trimmed by 5 bases and J by 2 bases, leaving 15 bases between them. The germline V gene has CDR1 MDHEN and CDR2 SYDVKM. The CDR3 is 16 residues long.

The J gene is TRBJ2-7, the V gene TRBV2; D possibly corresponds to TRBD1 (6 bases). The germline V and J ends were trimmed by 7 bases and 0 bases, with 16 bases remaining between them. The CDR3 consists of 15 residues. Germline CDR1 SNHLY, CDR2 FYNNEI. The CDR3: CASIRTDPYSYEQYF. CDR3 bases: TGTGCCAGCATAAGGACAGACCCTTACTCCTACGAGCAGTACTTC.

The chain combines TRBV25-1 with TRBJ2-1; TRBD2 matches 11 bases. This CDR3 has 17 amino acids. From germline, CDR1 is MGHDK and CDR2 SYGVNS. J was trimmed by 5 bases and V by 5 bases; bases with no gene match: 11. The CDR3 region is CASSSLAGGLRNNEQFF. The CDR3 nucleotides read TGTGCCAGCAGTTCGCTAGCGGGAGGTTTGAGGAACAATGAGCAGTTCTTC.

This chain connects TRBV29-1 to TRBJ1-2, with a weak D call TRBD1 (5 bases). Trimming shortened V by 4 bases and J by 8 bases, and 14 bases separated the two germline ends. The CDR3 length is 12 residues. The germline CDR1 and CDR2 sequences are SQVTM and ANQGSEA. CDR3 sequence (DNA): TGCAGCGTTGCGGGGGGTCTAAGCGGCTACACCTTC. It specifies CSVAGGLSGYTF. The entire variable domain, with the rest obtained from reference TRBV29-1 and TRBJ1-2, is as follows: SAVISQKPSRDICQRGTSLTIQCQVDSQVTMMFWYRQQPGQSLTLIATANQGSEATYESGFVIDKFPISRPNLTFSTLTVSNMSPEDSSIYLCSVAGGLSGYTFGSGTRLTVV.

The chain couples TRBV9 to TRBJ2-5; weak D call: TRBD2 (5 bases). Germline CDR1 is SGDLS and CDR2 is YYNGEE. This CDR3 contains 15 residues. The V end lost 3 bases, the J end lost 2 bases, and 14 bases lay between the germline ends. The CDR3 here is CASSEPTRGQETQYF. CDR3 nucleotides: TGTGCCAGCAGCGAACCTACCCGGGGACAAGAGACCCAGTACTTC.

Note on this clone: Other DNA sequences in the sample encode the same CDR3. The J gene is TRBJ2-7, the V gene TRBV7-9; D ambiguous. Germline loops: CDR1 SEHNR, CDR2 FQNEAQ (reference sequence). The CDR3 sequence is 12 residues long. Trimming left V 3 bases short and J 3 bases short, with 6 bases between. CDR3 in DNA: TGTGCCAGCAGCTTGACTGGCTACGAGCAGTACTTC. This gives the protein CASSLTGYEQYF. The whole variable domain, filled in from reference TRBV7-9 and TRBJ2-7, reads DTGVSQNPRHKITKRGQNVTFRCDPISEHNRLYWYRQTLGQGPEFLTYFQNEAQLEKSRLLSDRFSAERPKGSFSTLEIQRTEQGDSAMYLCASSLTGYEQYFGPGTRLTVT.

This chain connects TRBV29-1 to TRBJ2-1; no reliable D call. Trimming left V 6 bases short and J 1 base short, with 13 bases between. Germline V lookup: CDR1 SQVTM, CDR2 ANQGSEA. The CDR3 extends over 14 amino acids. The CDR3 nucleotides are TGCAGCGTCGTCGCAGTCCTTTCCTACAATGAGCAGTTCTTC. This codes for CSVVAVLSYNEQFF.

The V call is TRBV4-1, the J call TRBJ1-2, with a weak D call TRBD1 (5 bases). The V end lost 6 bases, the J end lost 0 bases, and 20 bases lay between the germline ends. The CDR3 totals 17 residues. Germline CDR1 MGHRA, CDR2 YSYEKL. This chain's CDR3 is CASSPRGMPNSNYGYTF. The CDR3, as DNA: TGCGCCAGCAGTCCCCGGGGGATGCCTAATTCTAACTATGGCTACACCTTC.

This chain connects TRBV13 to TRBJ2-5; 7 bases line up with TRBD1. The germline V gene encodes CDR1 PRHDT and CDR2 FYEKMQ (reference sequence). This CDR3 spans 14 amino acids. V trimming: 2 bases; J trimming: 3 bases; junction bases outside the gene matches: 3. CDR3 DNA: TGTGCCAGCAGCTTACGAGGGACAGAAGAGACCCAGTACTTC. It specifies CASSLRGTEETQYF. The full variable domain, in which reference TRBV13 and TRBJ2-5 provide the parts outside the CDR3, is AAGVIQSPRHLIKEKRETATLKCYPIPRHDTVYWYQQGPGQDPQFLISFYEKMQSDKGSIPDRFSAQQFSDYHSELNMSSLELGDSALYFCASSLRGTEETQYFGPGTRLLVL.

The chain recombines TRBV18 with TRBJ2-7; no clear D gene. In germline, CDR1 is KGHSH, CDR2 LQKENI. The CDR3 has 13 amino acids. V gave up 6 bases and J gave up 0 bases, with 9 bases separating them. The CDR3 DNA follows: TGTGCCAGCTCGGTCAGTCGCTCCTACGAGCAGTACTTC. Protein sequence: CASSVSRSYEQYF.

The CDR3 here is CASSEWGSESYGYTF. The CDR3 DNA follows: TGTGCCAGCAGTGAATGGGGGTCAGAGTCCTACGGCTACACCTTC. This sequence joins TRBV6-1 and TRBJ1-2, with a possible D match to TRBD1 (5 bases). The CDR3 totals 15 residues. The V gene lost 2 bases and the J gene lost 8 bases, with 18 bases spanning the gap. Germline CDR1 reads MNHNS; CDR2 reads SASEGT.

About this clone: Additional DNA sequences in this sample encode the identical CDR3. V and J are TRBV7-9 and TRBJ1-2, with D unclear. Germline V CDR1 and CDR2: SEHNR, FQNEAQ (reference sequence). The CDR3 consists of 11 residues. The V end lost 1 base, the J end lost 10 bases, and 7 bases lay between the germline ends. CDR3 DNA sequence: TGTGCCAGCAGCTTAGGGGGAGACTACACCTTC. Translation: CASSLGGDYTF.

The chain joins TRBV28 to TRBJ2-3, with D unclear. CDR1 is MDHEN and CDR2 is SYDVKM in the germline V gene. The CDR3 has 18 residues. Trimming stripped 2 bases from V and 0 bases from J, with 18 bases between. CDR3 loop: CASSLIVGEIPSTDTQYF. CDR3 nucleotide sequence: TGTGCCAGCAGTTTAATAGTTGGAGAAATACCTAGCACAGATACGCAGTATTTT.

Concerning this clone: The sample holds other DNA sequences that translate to the same CDR3. This chain connects TRBV28 to TRBJ2-7; the match to TRBD2 covers 7 bases. CDR3 length: 14 amino acids. J lost 2 bases, V lost 2 bases, and 3 bases had no gene match. From germline, CDR1 is MDHEN and CDR2 SYDVKM. CDR3 protein: CASSLRGGTYEQYF. The CDR3 DNA reads as TGTGCCAGCAGTTTACGCGGGGGAACCTACGAGCAGTACTTC.

The chain employs TRBV28 and TRBJ2-7; D is undetermined. This CDR3 is built from 12 residues. The V gene lost 5 bases and the J gene lost 2 bases, with 7 bases spanning the gap. From germline, CDR1 is MDHEN and CDR2 SYDVKM. Written as DNA, the CDR3 is TGTGCCAGCAGTGACGACCCCTACGAGCAGTACTTC. This codes for CASSDDPYEQYF.

This clone was observed once. The chain is built from TRBV2 and TRBJ2-7; D gene uncertain. Trimming shortened V by 4 bases and J by 3 bases, and 16 bases separated the two germline ends. CDR3 length equals 15 residues. The germline CDR1 and CDR2 sequences are SNHLY and FYNNEI. Written as DNA, the CDR3 is TGTGCCAGCAGTGTAGGAGCGAGTTATCTCTACGAGCAGTACTTC. Translating it yields CASSVGASYLYEQYF.

The CDR3 loop reads CSAISQGANYGYTF. CDR3 nucleotides: TGCAGCGCCATTTCCCAGGGGGCTAACTATGGCTACACCTTC. The chain employs TRBV29-1 and TRBJ1-2; 7 nucleotides match TRBD1. Germline V gives CDR1 SQVTM, CDR2 ANQGSEA. The CDR3 totals 14 residues. Trimming removed 7 bases from V and 0 bases from J; junction bases left unmatched: 8.

V and J are TRBV27 and TRBJ1-2, with D perhaps matching TRBD1 (5 bases). Germline CDR1 reads MNHEY; CDR2 reads SMNVEV (reference sequence). The germline V and J ends were trimmed by 6 bases and 4 bases, with 18 bases remaining between them. The CDR3 spans 15 residues. This CDR3 reads CASSLGQRSFYGYTF. Here the CDR3 DNA reads TGTGCCAGCAGCTTAGGACAACGGAGCTTCTATGGCTACACCTTC.

The rearrangement joins TRBV4-3 to TRBJ2-2; 10 nucleotides agree with TRBD2. V trimming: 0 bases; J trimming: 4 bases; junction bases outside the gene matches: 11. Germline CDR1 LGHNA, CDR2 YSLEER. CDR3 length: 19 residues. The CDR3 loop reads CASSQDDRLAGVGTGELFF. The CDR3 DNA follows: TGCGCCAGCAGCCAAGATGATCGCCTAGCGGGAGTTGGCACCGGGGAGCTGTTTTTT.

The chain couples TRBV7-3 to TRBJ2-7; 7 positions match TRBD2. The junction had 5 bases not matched to a gene; V was cut back by 0 bases and J by 6 bases. The CDR3 is 14 amino acids. Germline V gene data show CDR1 as SGHTA and CDR2 as FQGTGA. CDR3 DNA sequence: TGTGCCAGCAGCTTAACAGGCGGGAGTAGCGAGCAGTACTTC. This sequence encodes CASSLTGGSSEQYF. Combining the CDR3 with reference TRBV7-3 and TRBJ2-7 gives the whole variable domain GAGVSQTPSNKVTEKGKYVELRCDPISGHTALYWYRQSLGQGPEFLIYFQGTGAADDSGLPNDRFFAVRPEGSVSTLKIQRTERGDSAVYLCASSLTGGSSEQYFGPGTRLTVT.

V is TRBV7-9 and J is TRBJ2-2, with D uncertain. There are 16 residues in the CDR3. Germline CDR1 is SEHNR and CDR2 is FQNEAQ (reference sequence). Trimming left V 5 bases short and J 0 bases short, with 13 bases between. The CDR3 nucleotides read TGTGCCAGCAGCCCACCATTAGCCGCGAACACCGGGGAGCTGTTTTTT. As protein: CASSPPLAANTGELFF.

The V and J genes are TRBV19 and TRBJ2-6; TRBD2 might be the D (5 bases). This CDR3 comprises 18 residues. The ends were cut back, 3 bases at V and 3 bases at J, with 18 bases in the middle. Germline V gives CDR1 LNHDA, CDR2 SQIVND (reference sequence). CDR3: CASSMAPRGVGGANVLTF. The CDR3 DNA reads as TGTGCCAGTAGTATGGCCCCCCGGGGAGTAGGTGGGGCCAACGTCCTGACTTTC.

The chain is built from TRBV19 and TRBJ1-5; 7 bases agree with TRBD1. The junction had 1 base not matched to a gene; V was cut back by 7 bases and J by 1 base. The CDR3 has 13 residues. The V gene's germline CDR1 is LNHDA and CDR2 SQIVND (reference sequence). Written as DNA, the CDR3 is TGTGCCAGTAAGGGGGCCAGCAATCAGCCCCAGCATTTT. Translated, it gives CASKGASNQPQHF.